The 4 T cell receptor beta chains below were found in one sample sequenced in a study of T cell repertoires in cytomegalovirus infection. TCRdb reprocessed the reads via MiXCR and lists one record per CDR3 protein. This sample has roughly 720,000 distinct CDR3 sequences; roughly 36% occur once, and the top ten carry under 3.5%. The material sequenced was PBMCs. These receptors were collected from a human donor in good health (CMV status not recorded). Some clones in this sample may be carry-over from other donors' samples.

This clonotype has just a few counts. The rearrangement joins TRBV5-5 to TRBJ2-7; 9 bases align to TRBD1. The V gene's germline CDR1 is SGHKS and CDR2 YYEKEE (reference sequence). The CDR3 is 13 residues long. V shed 4 bases, J shed 4 bases, and the junction held 3 bases outside the gene matches. CDR3 DNA sequence: TGTGCCAGCAGCGCACAGGGGGCTTACGAGCAGTACTTC. Amino acid sequence: CASSAQGAYEQYF.

This clonotype appeared a few times. V is TRBV6-1 and J is TRBJ1-6; D might be TRBD1 (6 bases). Trimming pared 8 bases from V and 8 bases from J, leaving 19 bases between. From germline, CDR1 is MNHNS and CDR2 SASEGT. This CDR3 has 15 amino acids. CDR3 sequence reads: CASEATRGSDSPLHF. The CDR3 DNA follows: TGTGCCAGCGAGGCGACAAGGGGGTCGGATTCACCCCTCCACTTT.

This clonotype was counted between two and nine times. The gene calls are TRBV28 and TRBJ2-7, with a possible D match to TRBD1 (6 bases). V lost 6 bases to trimming and J lost 4 bases, with 22 bases between them. CDR1 is MDHEN and CDR2 is SYDVKM in the germline V gene. This CDR3 has 16 residues. The CDR3 is CASSLRPGHRPYEQYF. The CDR3 DNA reads TGTGCCAGCAGCCTAAGACCGGGACACAGACCTTACGAGCAGTACTTC.

The chain combines TRBV20-1 with TRBJ2-3; TRBD1 is a possible D gene (6 bases). The CDR3 runs to 15 residues. Germline CDR1 DFQATT, CDR2 SNEGSKA (reference sequence). Trimming took 0 bases from V and 1 from J, leaving 11 bases between them. For the CDR3, the DNA is TGCAGTGCTAGAGATCTACAGGGAGGCACAGATACGCAGTATTTT. It codes for CSARDLQGGTDTQYF.